These T cell receptor beta chains were read from a single sample in a study of CD4 T cells in relation to SARS-CoV-2 and coronaviruses. Data came from immunoSEQ multiplex PCR; TCRdb stores just in-frame clones and leaves some out. The table lists 30,000 or so clones, 75% to 80% of them singletons. No antigens are known for them. Material: CD4+ T cells from PBMCs, cultured in vitro. These TCRs come from a human donor in good health. CDR3s include the opening cysteine and the closing phenylalanine or tryptophan. D genes are given only for firm matches. The size field is filled for only some rows; it gives once, few, many or a size class.

j_call,d_call,v_call,clone_size,cdr3_nt,cdr3_aa
TRBJ1-6,NA,TRBV9,once,TGTGCCAGCAGCGTATCCGATAATTCACCCCTCCACTTT,CASSVSDNSPLHF
TRBJ1-5,TRBD1,TRBV7-2,once,TGTGCCAGCAGCTCAGGACAGGGGGGTAGCAATCAGCCCCAGCATTTT,CASSSGQGGSNQPQHF
TRBJ1-5,NA,TRBV2,NA,TGTGCCAGCAGTACCGGGACTAGCAATCAGCCCCAGCATTTT,CASSTGTSNQPQHF
TRBJ1-1,TRBD1,TRBV5-5,once,TGTGCCAGCAGCTGGGTAGGACAGGGGGGGACTGAAGCTTTCTTT,CASSWVGQGGTEAFF
TRBJ1-2,NA,TRBV7-9,few,TGTGCCAGCAGCGGGATGATGAACTATGGCTACACCTTC,CASSGMMNYGYTF
TRBJ2-5,NA,TRBV7-8,NA,TGTGCCAGCAGCCCCCGACGACTCGGTGTGCGGGAGACCCAGTACTTC,CASSPRRLGVRETQYF
TRBJ1-2,TRBD1,TRBV4-2,few,TGTGCCAGCAGCCAAGATCCCCGGGACAGGGGGTCCCGCTACACCTTC,CASSQDPRDRGSRYTF
TRBJ1-1,NA,TRBV19,NA,TGTGCCAGTAGTAGGCCGTTGGGGGGAACCTTTAACACTGAAGCTTTCTTT,CASSRPLGGTFNTEAFF
TRBJ2-1,NA,TRBV28,NA,TGTGCCAGCAGTTTATACGGAGGGCCGAGCAATGAGCAGTTCTTC,CASSLYGGPSNEQFF
TRBJ2-1,NA,TRBV30,few,TGTGCCTGGAGTGCATTTCTCTGGGATGAGCAGTTCTTC,CAWSAFLWDEQFF
TRBJ2-2,TRBD2,TRBV28,NA,TGTGCCAGCAGTAGGAGCGGGGTCAGCACCGGGGAGCTGTTTTTT,CASSRSGVSTGELFF
TRBJ2-3,NA,TRBV7-3,NA,TGTGCCAGCAGCCCGGGGACCTTCACAGATACGCAGTATTTT,CASSPGTFTDTQYF
TRBJ1-1,TRBD1,TRBV7-2,NA,TGTGCCAGCAGCCAACAGGGGCGTGGTGAAGCTTTCTTT,CASSQQGRGEAFF
TRBJ1-3,NA,TRBV7-9,NA,TGTGCCAGCACGGGGGGGGATCGGAGCTCTGGAAACACCATATATTTT,CASTGGDRSSGNTIYF
TRBJ2-2,TRBD1,TRBV7-2,NA,TGTGCCAGCAGCCCAAGGACAGGGGCCACCGGGGAGCTGTTTTTT,CASSPRTGATGELFF
TRBJ2-5,TRBD2,TRBV10-2,NA,TGCGCCAGCAGTCACGGGACTAGCGGGAGTGAAGAGACCCAGTACTTC,CASSHGTSGSEETQYF
TRBJ2-7,TRBD2,TRBV6-5,NA,TGTGCCAGCAGGCCCCGGCGGGGGGGCCACGACGAGCAGTACTTC,CASRPRRGGHDEQYF
TRBJ2-7,TRBD1,TRBV7-3,few,TGTGCCAGCAGCCCGACAGGGGCTCTCGGCGAGCAGTACTTC,CASSPTGALGEQYF
TRBJ2-3,TRBD1,TRBV7-9,NA,TGTGCCAGCAGCTTAGGAGGGACAGGCCTCTTAGATACGCAGTATTTT,CASSLGGTGLLDTQYF
TRBJ2-5,NA,TRBV3-1/TRBV3-2,NA,TGTGCCAGCAGCCCAAGGCTCGGGGCATCCGAGACCCAGTACTTC,CASSPRLGASETQYF
TRBJ1-1,NA,TRBV6-6,NA,TGTGCCGGGCTGGACAGAAACACTGAAGCTTTCTTT,CAGLDRNTEAFF
TRBJ2-5,TRBD2,TRBV2,NA,TGTGCCAGCAGTGGAGGGCTAGCGGGTTTAAAGACCCAGTACTTC,CASSGGLAGLKTQYF
TRBJ2-5,NA,TRBV10-2,NA,TGCGCCAGCAGTGAGTCGGCTACTTTAAAAGAGACCCAGTACTTC,CASSESATLKETQYF
TRBJ2-7,TRBD2,TRBV6-5,few,TGTGCCAGCAGTTACTCGAGACTAGCGGGGAGCGAGCAGTACTTC,CASSYSRLAGSEQYF
TRBJ1-2,NA,TRBV3-1/TRBV3-2,NA,TGTGCCAGCAGCGATCCGCCCTATGGCTACACCTTC,CASSDPPYGYTF
TRBJ1-6,NA,TRBV28,NA,TGTGCCAGCAGTTTATCGGGCGGATTCTCCTATAATTCACCCCTCCACTTT,CASSLSGGFSYNSPLHF
TRBJ1-3,NA,TRBV10-3,NA,TGTGCCATCAGTGAGTCTTTTGGGACGCAAAGCTCTGGAAACACCATATATTTT,CAISESFGTQSSGNTIYF